The source of this TCR beta chain is a study of identifying expanded T cells in peripheral blood. Sequencing used immunoSEQ multiplex PCR; TCRdb keeps in-frame clones, though not all of them. The sample lists about 78,000 clones, 88% occurring once. Collection occurred without any documented infections or immune events in donors. The source is a person aged 18-69 years in good health. The sequencing sample was made of blood.

CDR3 bases: TGTGCCAGCAGCTCCCGTAGGGCTTACGAGCAGTACTTC. Residues: CASSSRRAYEQYF. J is TRBJ2-7 and V is TRBV7-6; no definite D call. This CDR3 contains 13 residues. Germline V gives CDR1 SGHVS, CDR2 FNYEAQ. Trimming cost V 4 bases and J 4 bases, with 11 bases left between them.